This T cell receptor beta chain is drawn from a study of T cell responses to AZD1222 COVID-19 vaccine. Whole-study results and caveats: Mostly white British, mostly female donors; authors suggested clonal diversity may be underestimated.

Generated by immunoSEQ multiplex PCR, the TCRdb table keeps only in-frame clones and is missing some. The table has roughly 180,000 clones, 90% seen once. Of note for this clone: Its target is not known.

This clonotype was sampled from an adult in good health. The source material was peripheral blood, sampled on day 0 of AZD1222 vaccination.

CDR3 loop: CASSPAGLRNSGANVLTF. The CDR3 nucleotides are TGTGCCAGCAGCCCCGCGGGACTGAGAAACTCTGGGGCCAACGTCCTGACTTTC. The J gene is TRBJ2-6, the V gene TRBV3-1 (or the pseudogene TRBV3-2); D possibly corresponds to TRBD2 (6 bases). The CDR3 spans 18 residues. Trimming cost V 4 bases and J 0 bases, with 16 bases left between them. The germline V gene encodes CDR1 LGHDT and CDR2 YNNKEL (reference sequence).